Below are 15 T cell receptor beta chains sequenced from a single sample in a study of blood T cells in healthy people across ages (dated by TCRdb to the mid-2010s). Receptors were amplified or captured by 5' RACE. A second PCR of about 6 to 11 cycles was run with a J-beta primer mix and a sample-barcoded 5' primer. TCRdb handled the public reads itself, with Q25 trimming in fastp and clone calling in MiXCR, and kept productive beta chains. All rows with the same CDR3 protein become a single entry with the most common DNA and genes. This sample comprises around 2 million distinct CDR3 sequences, about two fifths of them detected only once. Under 30% of the sample is in the top ten clones. Sequencing was done on a sample of blood. The receptors come from a human donor in good health.

Only a few counts were recorded for this clonotype. This sequence joins TRBV5-1 and TRBJ2-3; 10 bases map to TRBD1. V lost 0 bases to trimming and J lost 6 bases; unmatched junction nucleotides: 4. The CDR3 spans 15 residues. Per germline, CDR1 SGHRS and CDR2 YFSETQ. The chain's CDR3 is CASSLVGQGMDTQYF. The CDR3 DNA reads as TGCGCCAGCAGCTTGGTGGGACAGGGGATGGATACGCAGTATTTT. The whole variable domain, remainder taken from reference TRBV5-1 and TRBJ2-3, is KAGVTQTPRYLIKTRGQQVTLSCSPISGHRSVSWYQQTPGQGLQFLFEYFSETQRNKGNFPGRFSGRQFSNSRSEMNVSTLELGDSALYLCASSLVGQGMDTQYFGPGTRLTVL.

This clonotype was seen only a few times. This chain links TRBV4-3 with TRBJ1-4; 9 nucleotides match TRBD1. The CDR3 length is 15 residues. V shed 0 bases, J shed 5 bases, and the junction held 1 base outside the gene matches. Germline V gene data show CDR1 as LGHNA and CDR2 as YSLEER. The CDR3 DNA follows: TGCGCCAGCAGCCAAGACGGACAGGGGAATGAAAAACTGTTTTTT. Residues: CASSQDGQGNEKLFF.

J is TRBJ2-5 and V is TRBV20-1, with 8 nucleotides matching TRBD1. The germline gives CDR1 DFQATT, CDR2 SNEGSKA (reference sequence). This CDR3 region has 14 residues. V shed 6 bases, J shed 4 bases, and the junction held 10 bases outside the gene matches. CDR3 bases: TGCAGTGCCCGAAGGACAGGGAGACCAGAGACCCAGTACTTC. Translated, it gives CSARRTGRPETQYF.

This chain joins TRBV29-1 and TRBJ2-1, with TRBD1 matching 9 bases. With 5 bases clipped from V and 4 bases from J, the junction kept 6 bases outside the gene matches. Germline CDR1 reads SQVTM; CDR2 reads ANQGSEA. The CDR3 runs to 14 residues. The CDR3 sequence is CSVKGQGIYNEQFF. CDR3 sequence (DNA): TGCAGCGTTAAAGGACAGGGGATATACAATGAGCAGTTCTTC.

This clonotype came up many times. The genes are TRBV7-2 and TRBJ2-5; D is perhaps TRBD1 or TRBD2 (5 bases each). Trimming pared 5 bases from V and 5 bases from J, leaving 18 bases between. Germline V gives CDR1 SGHTA, CDR2 FQGNSA. This CDR3 is built from 15 residues. CDR3 region: CASSLKTSWGETQYF. The CDR3 DNA reads as TGTGCCAGCAGCCTTAAAACAAGCTGGGGGGAGACCCAGTACTTC.

This clonotype was recorded a few times. The chain links TRBV9 to TRBJ2-7; D call uncertain. This CDR3 region has 13 residues. V was shortened by 0 bases and J by 3 bases, with 7 bases between the two germline ends. Germline lookup yields CDR1 SGDLS and CDR2 YYNGEE. The CDR3 sequence is CASSVELDYEQYF. CDR3 bases: TGTGCCAGCAGCGTAGAGTTAGACTACGAGCAGTACTTC.

This clonotype was seen a handful of times. Just one base apart from a much larger clone, this may be a read error. V usage is TRBV9 and J usage is TRBJ2-5; 11 nucleotides line up with TRBD1. This CDR3 has 14 residues. Germline CDR1 reads SGDLS; CDR2 reads YYNGEE. V was clipped by 6 bases and J by 3 bases; unmatched bases: 4. The CDR3 spells CASTQGQGEETQYF. The CDR3, as DNA: TGTGCCAGCACCCAGGGACAGGGGGAAGAGACCCAGTACTTC.

The sample holds many counts of this clonotype. The chain carries TRBV4-1 and TRBJ2-7; the match to TRBD2 covers 9 bases. Germline lookup yields CDR1 MGHRA and CDR2 YSYEKL. The CDR3 has 15 residues. The trim removed 1 base at V and 4 bases at J, leaving 5 bases unmatched. CDR3 sequence (DNA): TGCGCCAGCAGCCAAGCTCTAGCGGGGACTTACGAGCAGTACTTC. Protein: CASSQALAGTYEQYF.

About this clonotype: A read error may produce the germline difference seen at one junction end. This chain uses TRBV29-1 with TRBJ1-2; D is uncertain. Germline lookup yields CDR1 SQVTM and CDR2 ANQGSEA. The CDR3 is 12 residues long. CDR3 sequence (DNA): TGCAGCGTTGAGAGCAAGAGCTATTGCTACACCTTC. Residues: CSVESKSYCYTF.

The chain combines TRBV12-3 or TRBV12-4 with TRBJ2-3; possibly TRBD1 for D (6 bases). The CDR3 has 13 amino acids. V was clipped by 10 bases and J by 3 bases, with 14 bases between them. CDR3 nucleotides: TGTGCCACCCAGGGGATTGGGACAGATACGCAGTATTTT. Protein: CATQGIGTDTQYF.

This clonotype has more than one count but fewer than ten. The CDR3 region has the DNA TGCGCCAGCAGCCCCACCGGACAGGGACAACAAGAGACCCAGTACTTC. It is translated as CASSPTGQGQQETQYF. The chain uses TRBV5-1 and TRBJ2-5; 8 bases match TRBD1. The CDR3 runs to 16 residues. Per germline, CDR1 SGHRS and CDR2 YFSETQ. Trimming removed 4 bases from V and 2 bases from J; junction bases left unmatched: 10.

The rearrangement uses TRBV4-3 and TRBJ1-4, with no clear D. CDR3 length: 16 residues. Germline loops: CDR1 LGHNA, CDR2 YSLEER. Trimming took off 0 bases at V and 7 bases at J, with 15 bases between the two ends. The CDR3: CASSQDFSSTLEKLFF. In DNA, the CDR3 is TGCGCCAGCAGCCAAGATTTCTCCTCCACCCTTGAAAAACTGTTTTTT.

The V gene is TRBV7-9, the J gene TRBJ2-5, with D unclear. Trimming removed 4 bases at V and 11 bases at J, with 11 bases between. The germline CDR1 and CDR2 sequences are SEHNR and FQNEAQ (reference sequence). The CDR3 contains 11 residues. The CDR3 reads CASSSVNEQYF. DNA of the CDR3: TGTGCCAGCAGCTCAGTCAATGAGCAGTACTTC.

V usage is TRBV29-1 and J usage is TRBJ2-7; D uncertain. The CDR3 has 14 amino acids. The germline V gene encodes CDR1 SQVTM and CDR2 ANQGSEA. Trimming cost V 4 bases and J 2 bases, with 15 bases left between them. For the CDR3, the DNA is TGCAGCGTTGGCCCCCAGGCAGCCACCTACGAGCAGTACTTC. Translation: CSVGPQAATYEQYF.

The chain uses TRBV20-1 and TRBJ1-2, with a tentative D call TRBD1 (6 bases). Trimming removed 3 bases at V and 6 bases at J, with 8 bases between. The CDR3 contains 11 residues. The germline V gene encodes CDR1 DFQATT and CDR2 SNEGSKA (reference sequence). CDR3 amino acids: CSARYRDGYTF. CDR3 coding DNA: TGCAGTGCTAGGTACAGGGATGGCTACACCTTC.